These 10 T cell receptor beta chains share one sample of origin, sequenced in a study of blood T cell repertoires in COVID-19. Generated by immunoSEQ multiplex PCR, the TCRdb table keeps only in-frame clones and is missing some. Of some 290,000 clones detected, 70% to 90% appear once; the ten largest clones hold 10% to 15%. The material sequenced was peripheral blood. These TCRs come from a woman aged 25-40 years with COVID-19, enrolled during active disease.

The J gene is TRBJ2-7, the V gene TRBV6-5; 11 bases fit TRBD2. V was pared by 4 bases and J by 3 bases, with 5 bases of the junction left unmatched. The CDR3 sequence is 15 residues long. The germline gives CDR1 MNHEY, CDR2 SVGAGI. CDR3 protein: CASSSLAGGFYEQYF. CDR3 in DNA: TGTGCCAGCAGTTCTTTAGCGGGGGGGTTCTACGAGCAGTACTTC.

The chain combines TRBV16 with TRBJ1-5; D gene ambiguous. The CDR3 sequence is 14 residues long. CDR1 and CDR2 from the germline V gene are KGHSY and FQNENV. Trimming cost V 1 base and J 0 bases, with 4 bases left between them. The CDR3 sequence: CASSQLNSNQPQHF. The CDR3 DNA is TGTGCCAGCAGCCAATTAAATAGCAATCAGCCCCAGCATTTT.

CDR3 residues: CASTLSPSYEQYF. CDR3 in DNA: TGTGCCAGCACCCTCAGTCCATCCTACGAGCAGTACTTC. V and J are TRBV12-3 or TRBV12-4 and TRBJ2-7; no definite D call. This CDR3 has 13 residues. The V gene lost 7 bases and the J gene lost 1 base, with 11 bases spanning the gap.

V and J are TRBV5-1 and TRBJ1-4; D is possibly TRBD1 (5 bases). V lost 4 bases and J 7 bases, leaving 11 bases between the germline ends. Germline loops: CDR1 SGHRS, CDR2 YFSETQ. The CDR3 sequence is 13 residues long. The CDR3 reads CASSGTGGEKLFF. The CDR3 DNA reads TGCGCCAGCAGCGGGACGGGGGGTGAAAAACTGTTTTTT.

V and J are TRBV7-8 and TRBJ1-1, with D maybe TRBD1 (5 bases). The CDR3 is 13 residues long. Looked up from germline, CDR1 is SGHVS and CDR2 is FQNEAQ. Trimming removed 7 bases from V and 7 bases from J, with 16 bases in between. This CDR3 reads CASKIRGGVEAFF. The CDR3 region has the DNA TGTGCCAGCAAGATAAGGGGCGGGGTTGAAGCTTTCTTT.

The J gene is TRBJ2-6, the V gene TRBV2; D perhaps matches TRBD1 (6 bases). CDR3 size: 15 residues. Trimming removed 6 bases from V and 0 bases from J, with 9 bases in between. Germline values: CDR1 SNHLY, CDR2 FYNNEI. The CDR3 DNA is TGTGCCAGCAGGGGACACAACTCTGGGGCCAACGTCCTGACTTTC. Translation gives CASRGHNSGANVLTF.

The V gene is TRBV3-1 (or the pseudogene TRBV3-2), the J gene TRBJ1-2; 10 bases fit TRBD1. The CDR3 is 15 residues long. Germline lookup yields CDR1 LGHDT and CDR2 YNNKEL (reference sequence). The V segment lost 5 bases and the J segment 4 bases; nucleotides outside the gene matches: 7. The CDR3 here is CASSSRDRGLYGYTF. The CDR3 coding sequence is TGTGCCAGCAGCTCCCGGGACAGGGGCCTCTATGGCTACACCTTC.

Ten or more counts support this clone. The chain has TRBV6-5 and TRBJ1-1; maybe TRBD1 (6 bases). This CDR3 is built from 13 residues. Germline loops: CDR1 MNHEY, CDR2 SVGAGI. Trimming pared 7 bases from V and 3 bases from J, leaving 12 bases between. As DNA, the CDR3 is TGTGCCAGCACACTCAGGGGCCACACTGAAGCTTTCTTT. It yields the protein CASTLRGHTEAFF.

The chain has TRBV19 and TRBJ1-5; D is possibly TRBD1 (5 bases). CDR1 is LNHDA and CDR2 is SQIVND in the germline V gene (reference sequence). V was trimmed by 3 bases and J by 4 bases, leaving 16 bases between them. The CDR3 loop spans 16 amino acids. The CDR3 DNA reads as TGTGCCAGTAGTATGACACACGGGGGAGGTAATCAGCCCCAGCATTTT. Its protein is CASSMTHGGGNQPQHF. Variable domain in full (rest from reference TRBV19 and TRBJ1-5): DGGITQSPKYLFRKEGQNVTLSCEQNLNHDAMYWYRQDPGQGLRLIYYSQIVNDFQKGDIAEGYSVSREKKESFPLTVTSAQKNPTAFYLCASSMTHGGGNQPQHFGDGTRLSIL.

In its sample, this clone was seen once. The chain uses TRBV15 and TRBJ2-7, with 8 bases matching TRBD2. The germline V gene has CDR1 LNHNV and CDR2 YYDKDF (reference sequence). Trimming at V came to 1 base and at J to 0 bases, leaving 8 bases not matched to a gene. The length of the CDR3 is 17 residues. The DNA of the CDR3 is TGTGCCACCAGCAGAGGTTTAGCGGGGTCGAGCTCCTACGAGCAGTACTTC. It translates to CATSRGLAGSSSYEQYF.